The clone carrying this T cell receptor (beta chain) was found once. The antigen is unknown. These data belong to a study of shared clonotypes between healthy human individuals. Study-wide results and caveats: A limitation of the genetic and exposure-history diversity represented arose from few donors. Larger estimated richness was generally seen in naive subsets than in memory subsets. An expected dependence of interdonor clonotype sharing on sequencing depth was noted.

Germline values: CDR1 SGDLS, CDR2 YYNGEE. The V gene end was trimmed by 0 bases and the J gene end by 5 bases; junction bases not matched to a gene: 6. The CDR3 runs to 16 residues. For every subset, genomic DNA was evenly distributed across several immunoSEQ plates. Repertoires were generated with immunoSEQ multiplex PCR, while TCRdb's copy carries only in-frame clones and drops some. Among 1,400,000 or so clones listed, approximately 98.5% were seen once. The gene calls are TRBV9 and TRBJ2-7; TRBD1 agrees at 12 bases. Sequencing was performed on naive CD4+ T cells sorted from blood. Subset specified: CD45RA+ positively selected. This clonotype originated in a man aged 25 to 45 in good health. The DNA for the CDR3 is TGTGCCAGCAGCGTAGGAATTGGGACAGGGGGCAACGAGCAGTACTTC. Its protein is CASSVGIGTGGNEQYF.